This T cell receptor beta chain was sequenced for a study of blood T cell repertoires in COVID-19. Looking at the study overall: The samples span acute and convalescent COVID-19 from the United States, Italy and Spain. PBMCs, B-cell-depleted T cells, or T cells were the source of the cDNA or gDNA that made up the material.

Germline V gene lookup returns CDR1 LGHNA and CDR2 YNFKEQ. The CDR3 length is 15 residues. With V trimmed by 0 bases and J by 8 bases, 9 bases remained unmatched. Original processing notes: How many nucleated cells were present was estimated from reference gene primer amplification. Clones were sequenced by immunoSEQ multiplex PCR, and TCRdb holds only the in-frame ones, with some missing. V, J and clone size are taken as reported in that table, and D and trimming were inferred from the DNA itself. The sample lists roughly 190,000 clones, approximately 90% occurring once. This TCR came from a man aged 40-49 years with active or convalescent COVID-19. Sequenced sample: peripheral blood. This chain uses TRBV4-2 with TRBJ1-2; 7 nucleotides align to TRBD1. The CDR3 is CASSQDTGVVGGYTF. DNA for the CDR3: TGTGCCAGCAGCCAAGATACAGGGGTCGTTGGGGGCTACACCTTC.